The 11 T cell receptor beta chains listed next were all sequenced from one sample in a study of blood T cell repertoires in COVID-19 (TCRdb year 2020). Receptor amplification or capture employed the immunoSEQ multiplex PCR assay. TCRdb's version of the immuneACCESS table is confined to in-frame rearrangements and falls short of the full clone set. An unresolved V gene accounts for under half of the shortfall where checked; the remainder is of unknown origin. Here the sample has about 300,000 clones; about 85% occur a single time. The ten largest clones represent about 2% of the sample. Sequencing was performed on PBMCs or T cells enriched from blood (not recorded which). These receptor sequences come from a young woman who had been exposed to COVID-19.

This clone was seen just once. The rearrangement joins TRBV7-2 to TRBJ2-5; perhaps TRBD1 as D (6 bases). Germline V gives CDR1 SGHTA, CDR2 FQGNSA. The CDR3 totals 14 residues. V was clipped by 4 bases and J by 2 bases, with 11 bases between them. CDR3: CASSSQGQQETQYF. The DNA of the CDR3 is TGTGCCAGCAGCTCCCAAGGACAGCAAGAGACCCAGTACTTC. Together with reference TRBV7-2 and TRBJ2-5, the CDR3 gives the full variable domain: GAGVSQSPSNKVTEKGKDVELRCDPISGHTALYWYRQSLGQGLEFLIYFQGNSAPDKSGLPSDRFSAERTGGSVSTLTIQRTQQEDSAVYLCASSSQGQQETQYFGPGTRLLVL.

This clone appeared a few times. The chain joins TRBV2 to TRBJ2-1; 14 bases are a match to TRBD2. V dropped 4 bases and J dropped 5; count of bases not matched to a gene: 4. The length of the CDR3 is 16 residues. Germline V gene data show CDR1 as SNHLY and CDR2 as FYNNEI. The CDR3 sequence is CASSVGTSGRDNEQFF. CDR3 bases: TGTGCCAGCAGTGTAGGGACTAGCGGGAGAGACAATGAGCAGTTCTTC.

The V call is TRBV19, the J call TRBJ1-4; D may be TRBD1 (5 bases). Germline V CDR1 and CDR2: LNHDA, SQIVND (reference sequence). This CDR3 spans 13 amino acids. V was trimmed by 10 bases and J by 5 bases, leaving 14 bases between them. The CDR3 DNA sequence: TGTGCCACCTCCGGGACTGAAAATGAAAAACTGTTTTTT. Translated, it gives CATSGTENEKLFF.

The CDR3 region is CASRVGGTYNEQFF. CDR3 bases: TGCGCCAGCAGGGTGGGGGGGACCTACAATGAGCAGTTCTTC. V and J are TRBV5-1 and TRBJ2-1; TRBD2 agrees at 7 bases. The CDR3 covers 14 residues. The junction had 4 bases not matched to a gene; V was cut back by 5 bases and J by 2 bases. Germline values: CDR1 SGHRS, CDR2 YFSETQ.

This clone appeared once. The V and J genes are TRBV9 and TRBJ2-1; the match to TRBD2 covers 11 bases. Germline CDR1 is SGDLS and CDR2 is YYNGEE. V shed 0 bases, J shed 6 bases, and the junction held 2 bases outside the gene matches. This CDR3 comprises 15 residues. CDR3 amino acids: CASSVVLAGVNEQFF. In DNA form, the CDR3 reads TGTGCCAGCAGCGTAGTACTAGCGGGGGTCAATGAGCAGTTCTTC.

The rearrangement uses TRBV10-3 and TRBJ1-2, with 7 nucleotides matching TRBD1. This CDR3 contains 14 residues. The junction had 8 bases not matched to a gene; V was cut back by 10 bases and J by 0 bases. Germline V gives CDR1 ENHRY, CDR2 SYGVKD. CDR3 DNA: TGTGCCACCGCCCGGGACAGAGCTAACTATGGCTACACCTTC. It yields the protein CATARDRANYGYTF.

The genes are TRBV15 and TRBJ2-1; D ambiguous. Per germline, CDR1 LNHNV and CDR2 YYDKDF (reference sequence). The V end was cut by 1 base, the J end by 8 bases, with 9 bases between. CDR3 size: 13 residues. In DNA, the CDR3 is TGTGCCACCAGCAGAGGTATTGAGTATGAGCAGTTCTTC. Protein sequence: CATSRGIEYEQFF. Variable domain in full (rest from reference TRBV15 and TRBJ2-1): DAMVIQNPRYQVTQFGKPVTLSCSQTLNHNVMYWYQQKSSQAPKLLFHYYDKDFNNEADTPDNFQSRRPNTSFCFLDIRSPGLGDTAMYLCATSRGIEYEQFFGPGTRLTVL.

This CDR3 reads CASSVLRVGRTEAFF. In DNA, the CDR3 is TGTGCCAGTAGTGTACTCAGGGTTGGAAGGACTGAAGCTTTCTTT. V is TRBV19 and J is TRBJ1-1, with a tentative D call TRBD1 (5 bases). The CDR3 contains 15 residues. CDR1 LNHDA and CDR2 SQIVND come from the germline V gene (reference sequence). The V gene lost 5 bases and the J gene lost 5 bases, with 18 bases spanning the gap.

The CDR3 loop is CASSLNRGAMNTEAFF. Written as DNA, the CDR3 is TGTGCCAGCAGCCTAAACAGGGGCGCCATGAACACTGAAGCTTTCTTT. The rearrangement uses TRBV7-6 and TRBJ1-1, with 7 bases fitting TRBD1. V lost 5 bases, J lost 0 bases, and 9 bases stayed unmatched. Per the germline V gene, CDR1 is SGHVS and CDR2 is FNYEAQ. The CDR3 covers 16 residues.

Only one count was recorded for this clone. The V and J genes are TRBV15 and TRBJ2-5; D remains ambiguous. The CDR3 runs 15 residues. Germline loops: CDR1 LNHNV, CDR2 YYDKDF (reference sequence). V was clipped by 1 base and J by 0 bases, with 9 bases between them. The CDR3 coding sequence is TGTGCCACCAGCAGAGGAATGGGCGACCAAGAGACCCAGTACTTC. Its translation: CATSRGMGDQETQYF.

V is TRBV9 and J is TRBJ1-6; 10 bases agree with TRBD1. CDR1 and CDR2 (germline): SGDLS, YYNGEE. There are 14 residues in the CDR3. The V gene end was trimmed by 4 bases and the J gene end by 10 bases; junction bases not matched to a gene: 5. The CDR3 protein is CASSRDRGRSPLHF. The CDR3 DNA follows: TGTGCCAGCAGCCGGGACAGGGGAAGGTCACCCCTCCACTTT.